This TCR beta chain stems from a study of T cells in women clearing cervical HPV infection. Study information: Blood came at first lesion visit for cases, post-clearance for controls. Cases' blood sampling followed lesion detection by median about 150 days (90 to 200). Notes on the study in general: Effector/memory and HPV-specific T cells were not isolated, and association timing is unknown.

Regarding this clone: Its antigen is not known.

TCRdb's copy holds only in-frame clones and misses some; the assay was immunoSEQ multiplex PCR. This sample's table reports tens of thousands of clones. The TCR was taken from a woman aged 18-70 years with a cervical HPV16 infection that either progressed to CIN3+ or cleared (not recorded which). Source material: blood buffy coat.

CDR3 bases read: TGCGCCAGCAGCCCCACTGCCAGGTCAGGGATTGGCACTGAA. This encodes CASSPTARSGIGTE. The full CDR3 protein is CASSPTARSGIGTEAFF. This sequence joins TRBV5-1 and TRBJ1-1; possibly TRBD1 for D (5 bases). The CDR3 goes on 3 residues after the read ends, and that part is filled in from the germline J gene. Trimming stripped 4 bases from V and 4 bases from J, with 23 bases between. The CDR3 runs 17 residues. Per the germline V gene, CDR1 is SGHRS and CDR2 is YFSETQ. The variable domain in full, completed from reference TRBV5-1 and TRBJ1-1, reads KAGVTQTPRYLIKTRGQQVTLSCSPISGHRSVSWYQQTPGQGLQFLFEYFSETQRNKGNFPGRFSGRQFSNSRSEMNVSTLELGDSALYLCASSPTARSGIGTEAFFGQGTRLTVV.